The 6 T cell receptor beta chains presented below share a single source sample, sequenced in a study of T cell changes during pregnancy in multiple sclerosis. Profiling relied on immunoSEQ multiplex PCR, and the TCRdb table lists in-frame clones only, not all of them. Of approximately 41,000 clones in the sample, roughly 87% were seen once. This sample comprised CD4+ T cells from peripheral blood mononuclear cells, obtained in the first trimester of pregnancy. The receptors come from a female donor with multiple sclerosis, enrolled in a pregnancy study.

This clone was observed a handful of times. J is TRBJ1-1 and V is TRBV30; possible D gene TRBD1, 5 bases. Germline lookup yields CDR1 GTSNPN and CDR2 SVGIG (reference sequence). The CDR3 sequence is 14 residues long. With 4 bases removed from V and 1 base from J, the gap between germline ends came to 13 bases. CDR3 sequence (DNA): TGTGCCTGGAAGGGGTGGGCACCGAACACTGAAGCTTTCTTT. This translates into CAWKGWAPNTEAFF.

This clone was seen once. CDR3 sequence: CASSTGFSSPLHF. The CDR3 nucleotides read TGCGCCAGCAGTACAGGGTTCTCTTCACCCCTCCACTTT. V gene TRBV5-1 combines with J gene TRBJ1-6, with D possibly matching TRBD1 (6 bases). Between the trimmed V and J ends, which lost 5 bases and 9 bases, there was a span of 12 bases. From germline, CDR1 is SGHRS and CDR2 YFSETQ. This CDR3 has 13 amino acids.

The CDR3 is CAWSVQVRANTIYF. The CDR3 DNA reads as TGTGCCTGGAGTGTACAGGTCAGGGCGAACACCATATATTTT. The chain combines TRBV30 with TRBJ1-3; D may be TRBD1 (5 bases). V lost 0 bases and J lost 7, with 13 bases in between. Germline-derived CDR1 and CDR2 are GTSNPN and SVGIG (reference sequence). This CDR3 comprises 14 residues.

The V and J genes are TRBV9 and TRBJ2-1, with 14 positions matching TRBD2. CDR3 length: 20 amino acids. With V trimmed by 0 bases and J by 4 bases, 12 bases remained unmatched. CDR1 and CDR2 (germline): SGDLS, YYNGEE. The CDR3 nucleotides are TGTGCCAGCAGCGTAGAGGGACTAGCGGGAGATGGGGAAGAATACAATGAGCAGTTCTTC. Translating it yields CASSVEGLAGDGEEYNEQFF.

V usage is TRBV7-2 and J usage is TRBJ2-2; 13 bases fit TRBD2. V lost 3 bases, J lost 0 bases, and 1 base stayed unmatched. The CDR3 has 17 amino acids. From germline, CDR1 is SGHTA and CDR2 FQGNSA. DNA for the CDR3: TGTGCCAGCAGCTTGGGACTAGCGGGATCGAACACCGGGGAGCTGTTTTTT. Protein sequence: CASSLGLAGSNTGELFF.

The chain recombines TRBV27 with TRBJ1-2; D is possibly TRBD1 (6 bases). Germline-derived CDR1 and CDR2 are MNHEY and SMNVEV (reference sequence). V was trimmed by 1 base and J by 6 bases, leaving 12 bases between them. The CDR3 has 14 residues. CDR3 residues: CASSLLGGLNGYTF. In DNA form, the CDR3 reads TGTGCCAGCAGTTTATTAGGGGGACTAAATGGCTACACCTTC.